Presented here are 7 T cell receptor beta chains from one specimen sequenced in a study of OX40 agonist ivuxolimab in advanced cancers. The method was immunoSEQ multiplex PCR; TCRdb's version includes in-frame clones alone and lacks a portion of them. The table lists about 100,000 clones, roughly 80% of them singletons. The sample here was CD4+ or CD8+ T cells sorted from blood, taken in a trial of the OX40 agonist ivuxolimab. These receptors all come from an adult with an advanced solid tumor such as melanoma, head and neck, liver or kidney cancer.

The chain couples TRBV6-5 to TRBJ2-7; possibly TRBD2 for D (5 bases). The CDR3 runs to 11 residues. Germline-derived CDR1 and CDR2 are MNHEY and SVGAGI. With 8 bases removed from V and 5 bases from J, the gap between germline ends came to 10 bases. CDR3 sequence (DNA): TGTGCCAGCGCTGTGAGGGACGAGCAGTACTTC. It specifies CASAVRDEQYF.

This clone came up a few times. The genes are TRBV6-9 and TRBJ2-7; D perhaps matches TRBD1 (6 bases). This CDR3 contains 14 residues. Deletions cut 4 bases from V and 7 bases from J, with 17 bases between. CDR1 is MNHGY, CDR2 SVAAGI, per germline. The CDR3 sequence: CASSSPRGSGEQYF. The DNA of the CDR3 is TGTGCCAGCAGTTCCCCCAGGGGATCGGGGGAGCAGTACTTC.

DNA of the CDR3: TGTGCCAGCAGCGTAGCAGGGGCGGTGTCTGGAAACACCATATATTTT. Its translation: CASSVAGAVSGNTIYF. The V call is TRBV9, the J call TRBJ1-3, with a weak D call TRBD1 (6 bases). V shed 0 bases and J shed 1 base, with 11 bases lying between them. The germline CDR1 and CDR2 sequences are SGDLS and YYNGEE. The CDR3 has 16 amino acids.

The chain recombines TRBV7-9 with TRBJ2-7, with D unclear. Germline CDR1 and CDR2: SEHNR and FQNEAQ (reference sequence). The CDR3 has 15 residues. V was cut by 5 bases and J by 6 bases, with 20 bases left in between. The CDR3 region is CASSPYLKEYGEQYF. CDR3 bases: TGTGCCAGCAGCCCATATCTGAAGGAGTACGGCGAGCAGTACTTC.

The chain has TRBV19 and TRBJ1-3; possible D gene TRBD1, 5 bases. Looked up from germline, CDR1 is LNHDA and CDR2 is SQIVND (reference sequence). V lost 5 bases and J 0 bases, leaving 11 bases between the germline ends. The CDR3 sequence is 15 residues long. The CDR3 loop reads CASSLGAFSGNTIYF. DNA of the CDR3: TGTGCCAGTAGTCTTGGGGCATTCTCTGGAAACACCATATATTTT. The full variable domain, its missing parts supplied by reference TRBV19 and TRBJ1-3, is DGGITQSPKYLFRKEGQNVTLSCEQNLNHDAMYWYRQDPGQGLRLIYYSQIVNDFQKGDIAEGYSVSREKKESFPLTVTSAQKNPTAFYLCASSLGAFSGNTIYFGEGSWLTVV.

The chain recombines TRBV13 with TRBJ2-3; the match to TRBD2 covers 11 bases. Per germline, CDR1 PRHDT and CDR2 FYEKMQ (reference sequence). CDR3 length: 15 residues. Germline trimming cut 0 bases from V and 4 bases from J; bases unmatched to any gene: 0. DNA of the CDR3: TGTGCCAGCAGCTTAGGACTAGCGGGGGCAGATACGCAGTATTTT. This encodes CASSLGLAGADTQYF.

With respect to this clone: A far larger clone is only one base removed, so a read error is likely. The V call is TRBV7-8, the J call TRBJ2-1; D is unclear. The CDR3 has 15 amino acids. Germline CDR1 and CDR2: SGHVS and FQNEAQ. Trimming removed 5 bases at V and 4 bases at J, with 15 bases between. CDR3 sequence reads: CASSDSGAVYNEQFF. CDR3 DNA sequence: TGTGCCAGCAGCGACTCAGGAGCAGTATACAATGAGCAGTTCTTC.